This entry concerns a single T cell receptor beta chain. The source of the sample is a study of blood T cell repertoires in COVID-19. Study as a whole: The study drew acute and convalescent COVID-19 samples from the United States, Italy and Spain.

Clinical histories supplied by participants themselves formed the basis of cohort assignment. Recovered participants had two consecutive negative NP/OP PCR tests, healthcare professional clearance, or symptom resolution. The germline V gene encodes CDR1 MNHEY and CDR2 SVGEGT. Trimming shortened V by 1 base and J by 7 bases, and 10 bases separated the two germline ends. The CDR3 totals 13 residues. Measured with immunoSEQ multiplex PCR; TCRdb has only the in-frame clones, and not every one. The sample comprises 230,000 or so clones, roughly four fifths of which are singletons, and approximately 3.6% rests with the top ten.

Material for sequencing was PBMCs or T cells enriched from blood (not recorded which). This chain joins TRBV6-2 or TRBV6-3 and TRBJ1-2, with D tentatively TRBD1 (6 bases). The sequence was collected from a man between 50 and 59 years old who had recovered from COVID-19. The CDR3 sequence is CASSYLGAGGYTF. The CDR3 region has the DNA TGTGCCAGCAGTTACTTGGGGGCCGGTGGCTACACCTTC.